This TCR beta chain originates from a study of immune cell composition in non-small cell lung cancer. The CDR3 covers 17 residues. Looked up from germline, CDR1 is MDHEN and CDR2 is SYDVKM. After removal of 5 bases from V and 5 bases from J, the junction contained 17 bases not matched to a gene. Study-level findings and limits: Squamous lung tumours showed higher top 10 clone scores and clonality than adenocarcinomas. Tumour TCR-beta clonality was not significantly tied to smoking pack-years. Overall clonality, unlike maximal tumour-associated clone frequency, did not predict TIL reactivity.

Libraries were prepared by immunoSEQ multiplex PCR; TCRdb keeps only in-frame clonotypes and omits some of them. The table includes about 1,900 clones, roughly four fifths detected once. Concerning this clone itself: Its antigen is still unknown.

DNA was extracted from unsorted cell suspensions stored frozen. Sequencing used lung tumor tissue. The genes are TRBV28 and TRBJ2-5, with 7 bases lining up with TRBD2. The TCR sequence derives from a human donor with non-small cell lung cancer. The CDR3 DNA reads as TGTGCCAGCAGTCAGCCTGCCAGCGGGACTTCGGGCGAGACCCAGTACTTC. Protein product: CASSQPASGTSGETQYF.